This T cell receptor (beta chain) came from a study of blood T cell repertoires in COVID-19. Original handling: Estimates of nucleated cell counts were drawn from the amplification of reference gene primers. Sequencing was performed with immunoSEQ multiplex PCR; in TCRdb, only in-frame clones are kept and a portion is missing. From that table come the V and J calls and clone size; the DNA was used to work out D and trimming. The profile shows hundreds of thousands of clones, 80% of them singletons. Trimming left V 1 base short and J 6 bases short, with 7 bases between. The CDR3 totals 13 residues. Germline CDR1 reads SGHDN; CDR2 reads FVKESK.

The sample was PBMCs or T cells enriched from blood (not recorded which). This TCR derives from a man younger than 45 with acute COVID-19. The chain is built from TRBV14 and TRBJ2-1; D gene uncertain. CDR3 sequence (DNA): TGTGCCAGCAGCCAAGTTACCAGCAATGAGCAGTTCTTC. This sequence encodes CASSQVTSNEQFF.